The 28 T cell receptor beta chains below were found in one sample sequenced in a study of cytomegalovirus exposure and HLA in healthy donors. The protocol was immunoSEQ multiplex PCR, while the TCRdb copy is restricted to in-frame clones and leaves out a portion. This table holds over 130,000 clones, around nine tenths found once. Specimen: PBMCs. These receptors were taken from a man aged 18-30 years in good health and CMV-seropositive.

The chain combines TRBV11-3 with TRBJ2-7; D might be TRBD1 (6 bases). V was clipped by 0 bases and J by 3 bases, with 12 bases between them. Germline V CDR1 and CDR2: SGHNT, YENEEA. The CDR3 is 15 amino acids. The DNA for the CDR3 is TGTGCCAGCAGCTTAGACCCCGGGACAATCTACGAGCAGTACTTC. Translation: CASSLDPGTIYEQYF. Complete variable domain (other parts from reference TRBV11-3 and TRBJ2-7): EAGVVQSPRYKIIEKKQPVAFWCNPISGHNTLYWYLQNLGQGPELLIRYENEEAVDDSQLPKDRFSAERLKGVDSTLKIQPAELGDSAVYLCASSLDPGTIYEQYFGPGTRLTVT.

This rearrangement joins TRBV7-8 to TRBJ2-2; 8 nucleotides align to TRBD1. J gave up 5 bases and V 3 bases, and 8 bases lay outside the gene matches. The CDR3 is 16 amino acids. Germline V gene sequence: CDR1 SGHVS, CDR2 FQNEAQ. In nucleotides, the CDR3 is TGTGCCAGCAGCTTGACAGGGGTTCTGGGGACCGGGGAGCTGTTTTTT. Translating gives CASSLTGVLGTGELFF.

This CDR3 reads CASSMGQGYREKLFF. CDR3 in DNA: TGTGCCAGCAGTATGGGACAGGGGTACCGTGAAAAACTGTTTTTT. V is TRBV6-5 and J is TRBJ1-4; TRBD1 matches at 10 bases. Unmatched junction bases numbered 7, after V lost 5 bases and J lost 7 bases. Per the germline V gene, CDR1 is MNHEY and CDR2 is SVGAGI. CDR3 length: 15 residues.

The rearrangement links TRBV2 to TRBJ1-2; a possible D gene is TRBD1 (6 bases). This CDR3 has 15 amino acids. Looked up from germline, CDR1 is SNHLY and CDR2 is FYNNEI. Trimming cost V 6 bases and J 1 base, with 15 bases left between them. The CDR3 nucleotides are TGTGCCAGCAGACCCAATACAGGGTTTAACTATGGCTACACCTTC. It translates to CASRPNTGFNYGYTF. Complete variable domain (other parts from reference TRBV2 and TRBJ1-2): EPEVTQTPSHQVTQMGQEVILRCVPISNHLYFYWYRQILGQKVEFLVSFYNNEISEKSEIFDDQFSVERPDGSNFTLKIRSTKLEDSAMYFCASRPNTGFNYGYTFGSGTRLTVV.

The count of this clone is one. The rearrangement uses TRBV6-5 and TRBJ1-2; 9 bases are shared with TRBD1. The trim removed 6 bases at V and 13 bases at J, leaving 9 bases unmatched. The CDR3 contains 12 residues. From germline, CDR1 is MNHEY and CDR2 SVGAGI. For the CDR3, the DNA is TGTGCCAGCAGCCCGGGACAGGGATCTTCCACCTTC. Its translation is CASSPGQGSSTF.

The CDR3 bases are TGTGCCAGCTCACTAAACAGGGGTTCGAGAAATGAAAAACTGTTTTTT. Amino acids: CASSLNRGSRNEKLFF. This sequence joins TRBV18 and TRBJ1-4; TRBD1 agrees at 7 bases. The germline CDR1 and CDR2 sequences are KGHSH and LQKENI. The CDR3 loop spans 16 amino acids. J was trimmed by 5 bases and V by 4 bases; bases with no gene match: 10.

The genes are TRBV2 and TRBJ1-2; D is ambiguous. The CDR3 contains 13 residues. Germline CDR1 SNHLY, CDR2 FYNNEI. Trimming left V 0 bases short and J 8 bases short, with 10 bases between. The chain's CDR3 is CASSEAAFGGYTF. The DNA of the CDR3 is TGTGCCAGCAGTGAAGCGGCATTCGGGGGCTACACCTTC.

This chain joins TRBV19 and TRBJ1-5, with D hard to call. CDR3 length: 15 amino acids. Germline lookup yields CDR1 LNHDA and CDR2 SQIVND (reference sequence). The germline V and J ends were trimmed by 5 bases and 2 bases, with 13 bases remaining between them. The CDR3 sequence is CASSPGIRGNQPQHF. The CDR3, as DNA: TGTGCCAGTAGTCCCGGGATTCGTGGCAATCAGCCCCAGCATTTT.

V usage is TRBV28 and J usage is TRBJ1-2; D not certain. CDR3 length equals 13 residues. Trimming left V 3 bases short and J 1 base short, with 6 bases between. Germline V gene sequence: CDR1 MDHEN, CDR2 SYDVKM. CDR3 nucleotides: TGTGCCAGCAGTTTGGGCAGTAACTATGGCTACACCTTC. It is translated as CASSLGSNYGYTF.

In regard to this clone: This sample also contains other DNA sequences that code for the same CDR3. The chain joins TRBV5-1 to TRBJ1-2; 9 nucleotides align to TRBD1. The CDR3 loop spans 14 amino acids. Germline V lookup: CDR1 SGHRS, CDR2 YFSETQ. Trimming cost V 0 bases and J 5 bases; bases outside gene matches: 2. The CDR3: CASSLDRGQYGYTF. DNA for the CDR3: TGCGCCAGCAGCTTGGACAGGGGGCAGTATGGCTACACCTTC.

V and J are TRBV6-6 and TRBJ2-5; D remains unclear. V was cut by 6 bases and J by 2 bases, with 7 bases left in between. Germline lookup yields CDR1 MNHNY and CDR2 SVGAGI (reference sequence). The CDR3 totals 12 residues. As DNA, the CDR3 is TGTGCCAGCAGACGACAACAAGAGACCCAGTACTTC. Translated: CASRRQQETQYF.

This chain joins TRBV11-2 and TRBJ1-1, with no clear D. The CDR3 has 11 residues. V was shortened by 7 bases and J by 2 bases, with 5 bases between the two germline ends. CDR1 and CDR2 (germline): SGHAT, FQNNGV. The CDR3 DNA reads as TGTGCCAGCACTTTAAACACTGAAGCTTTCTTT. It specifies CASTLNTEAFF.

The chain has TRBV5-1 and TRBJ2-3, with D possibly matching TRBD2 (5 bases). V was pared by 4 bases and J by 10 bases, with 13 bases between. The germline V gene encodes CDR1 SGHRS and CDR2 YFSETQ. The CDR3 is 12 residues long. CDR3 DNA: TGCGCCAGCAGCCTCGCGTTGGAGGCGCAGTATTTT. Its protein is CASSLALEAQYF.

The chain carries TRBV6-1 and TRBJ2-5; D remains unclear. Trimming left V 0 bases short and J 4 bases short, with 15 bases between. The CDR3 length is 16 residues. Germline loops: CDR1 MNHNS, CDR2 SASEGT. DNA for the CDR3: TGTGCCAGCAGTGAAGCTGGGTCAGCGAGGCGAGAGACCCAGTACTTC. It encodes CASSEAGSARRETQYF.

V is TRBV30 and J is TRBJ2-1; TRBD2 aligns across 8 bases. Germline CDR1 is GTSNPN and CDR2 is SVGIG (reference sequence). J lost 4 bases, V lost 6 bases, and 5 bases had no gene match. The CDR3 is 13 residues long. CDR3 sequence reads: CACLTSAYNEQFF. CDR3 nucleotide sequence: TGTGCCTGCCTGACTAGCGCTTACAATGAGCAGTTCTTC.

The V call is TRBV28, the J call TRBJ2-1; 11 positions match TRBD2. The V segment lost 2 bases and the J segment 7 bases; nucleotides outside the gene matches: 10. The length of the CDR3 is 17 residues. Germline assignment: CDR1 MDHEN and CDR2 SYDVKM. The CDR3 is CASSLPGASGRLNEQFF. CDR3 sequence (DNA): TGTGCCAGCAGTTTACCGGGGGCTAGCGGGAGGTTAAATGAGCAGTTCTTC.

The chain joins TRBV7-8 to TRBJ1-2; no clear D gene. Looked up from germline, CDR1 is SGHVS and CDR2 is FQNEAQ. V was shortened by 3 bases and J by 8 bases, with 13 bases between the two germline ends. This CDR3 contains 13 residues. Written as DNA, the CDR3 is TGTGCCAGCAGCTTGCCACCTCTCGGGGGCTACACCTTC. Protein sequence: CASSLPPLGGYTF.

This chain links TRBV5-1 with TRBJ2-3; D is perhaps TRBD2 (7 bases). Trimming stripped 6 bases from V and 5 bases from J, with 16 bases between. The CDR3 extends over 14 amino acids. Germline CDR1 and CDR2: SGHRS and YFSETQ. CDR3 in amino acids: CASTPRGGRDTQYF. CDR3 nucleotides: TGCGCCAGCACCCCAAGGGGGGGCCGAGATACGCAGTATTTT.

This clone was picked up one time. This chain links TRBV9 with TRBJ1-2; D possibly corresponds to TRBD1 (5 bases). Per germline, CDR1 SGDLS and CDR2 YYNGEE. The CDR3 is 16 amino acids. The germline V and J ends were trimmed by 4 bases and 4 bases, with 20 bases remaining between them. The CDR3 sequence: CASSPRPLQGSYGYTF. The CDR3, as DNA: TGTGCCAGCAGCCCCCGACCCCTCCAGGGCAGCTATGGCTACACCTTC. Full variable domain (missing parts from reference TRBV9 and TRBJ1-2): DSGVTQTPKHLITATGQRVTLRCSPRSGDLSVYWYQQSLDQGLQFLIQYYNGEERAKGNILERFSAQQFPDLHSELNLSSLELGDSALYFCASSPRPLQGSYGYTFGSGTRLTVV.

The chain links TRBV13 to TRBJ2-1; 7 bases are shared with TRBD1. The CDR3 runs to 14 residues. With V trimmed by 5 bases and J by 6 bases, 7 bases remained unmatched. From germline, CDR1 is PRHDT and CDR2 FYEKMQ (reference sequence). CDR3 in DNA: TGTGCCAGCAGCCACAGGGGAAGAGGCAATGAGCAGTTCTTC. This codes for CASSHRGRGNEQFF.

The chain couples TRBV7-9 to TRBJ1-6, with a tentative D call TRBD1 (5 bases). Per the germline V gene, CDR1 is SEHNR and CDR2 is FQNEAQ (reference sequence). Trimming stripped 2 bases from V and 7 bases from J, with 12 bases between. The CDR3 is 15 amino acids. CDR3 bases: TGTGCCAGCAGCTTAAGTGGGGCCGCAAATTCACCCCTCCACTTT. Amino acids: CASSLSGAANSPLHF. Full variable domain (outside the CDR3, taken from reference TRBV7-9 and TRBJ1-6): DTGVSQNPRHKITKRGQNVTFRCDPISEHNRLYWYRQTLGQGPEFLTYFQNEAQLEKSRLLSDRFSAERPKGSFSTLEIQRTEQGDSAMYLCASSLSGAANSPLHFGNGTRLTVT.

J is TRBJ2-3 and V is TRBV4-2, with 7 bases aligning to TRBD2. Looked up from germline, CDR1 is LGHNA and CDR2 is YNFKEQ. There are 19 residues in the CDR3. J gave up 6 bases and V 1 base, and 19 bases lay outside the gene matches. The DNA of the CDR3 is TGTGCCAGCAGCCAAGCAGTTCTAGCGGAGGGACCCTTTGGGGATACGCAGTATTTT. It translates to CASSQAVLAEGPFGDTQYF.

The V gene is TRBV4-2, the J gene TRBJ2-7; D is possibly TRBD1 (5 bases). Per the germline V gene, CDR1 is LGHNA and CDR2 is YNFKEQ. Trimming left V 1 base short and J 6 bases short, with 16 bases between. This CDR3 has 15 amino acids. CDR3 DNA: TGTGCCAGCAGCCAAGTTACAGGTCTGGCTCTCGAGCAGTACTTC. Its protein is CASSQVTGLALEQYF.

This clone was counted only a few times. The V call is TRBV7-9, the J call TRBJ2-7; 7 bases agree with TRBD2. This CDR3 comprises 12 residues. After removal of 7 bases from V and 6 bases from J, the junction contained 6 bases not matched to a gene. The V gene's germline CDR1 is SEHNR and CDR2 FQNEAQ (reference sequence). For the CDR3, the DNA is TGTGCCAGCAACGCGGGGGTCGGCGAGCAGTACTTC. This sequence encodes CASNAGVGEQYF.

V is TRBV2 and J is TRBJ1-6; D may be TRBD1 (6 bases). With 7 bases removed from V and 0 bases from J, the gap between germline ends came to 13 bases. CDR3 length equals 16 residues. Germline loops: CDR1 SNHLY, CDR2 FYNNEI. DNA of the CDR3: TGTGCCAGCACTGGACAGAGAAGCTCCTATAATTCACCCCTCCACTTT. This gives the protein CASTGQRSSYNSPLHF.

This clone came up a few times. This sequence joins TRBV14 and TRBJ1-2; D is possibly TRBD1 (5 bases). Germline CDR1 reads SGHDN; CDR2 reads FVKESK. Trimming left V 1 base short and J 8 bases short, with 8 bases between. There are 12 residues in the CDR3. The CDR3 is CASSQGGWGYTF. CDR3 bases: TGTGCCAGCAGCCAAGGGGGCTGGGGCTACACCTTC.

The chain couples TRBV7-8 to TRBJ2-1, with 13 bases lining up with TRBD2. This CDR3 spans 20 amino acids. Germline trimming cut 5 bases from V and 0 bases from J; bases unmatched to any gene: 13. CDR1 and CDR2 (germline): SGHVS, FQNEAQ. DNA of the CDR3: TGTGCCAGCAGCAGGAACCCGGGACTAGCGGGACAGAGCTCCTACAATGAGCAGTTCTTC. It yields the protein CASSRNPGLAGQSSYNEQFF.

The chain couples TRBV19 to TRBJ2-6; no clear D gene. Germline V gives CDR1 LNHDA, CDR2 SQIVND (reference sequence). The germline V and J ends were trimmed by 9 bases and 3 bases, with 9 bases remaining between them. This CDR3 has 13 amino acids. The CDR3 is CASKLFGANVLTF. Written as DNA, the CDR3 is TGTGCCAGCAAACTTTTTGGGGCCAACGTCCTGACTTTC. The full variable domain, completed using reference TRBV19 and TRBJ2-6, is DGGITQSPKYLFRKEGQNVTLSCEQNLNHDAMYWYRQDPGQGLRLIYYSQIVNDFQKGDIAEGYSVSREKKESFPLTVTSAQKNPTAFYLCASKLFGANVLTFGAGSRLTVL.